Shown below are 20 T cell receptor beta chains from a single sample sequenced in a study of T cell responses to AZD1222 COVID-19 vaccine. Generated by immunoSEQ multiplex PCR, the TCRdb table keeps only in-frame clones and is missing some. Of some 200,000 clones in the sample, more than 85% were seen once. The sequences come from peripheral blood, collected on day 0 of AZD1222 vaccination. Receptors originate from an adult in good health.

The chain recombines TRBV19 with TRBJ1-4; tentative D call: TRBD1 (5 bases). V was shortened by 5 bases and J by 0 bases, with 13 bases between the two germline ends. CDR3 length equals 16 residues. The germline V gene has CDR1 LNHDA and CDR2 SQIVND (reference sequence). Here the CDR3 DNA reads TGTGCCAGTAGTCGAGGGACCCGAGCAACTAATGAAAAACTGTTTTTT. Residues: CASSRGTRATNEKLFF.

The chain carries TRBV15 and TRBJ2-1; D gene uncertain. The CDR3 is 14 amino acids. Trimming pared 0 bases from V and 5 bases from J, leaving 8 bases between. CDR1 and CDR2 (germline): LNHNV, YYDKDF (reference sequence). The CDR3 protein is CATSRDLLNNEQFF. CDR3 sequence (DNA): TGTGCCACCAGCAGAGATCTTCTTAACAATGAGCAGTTCTTC.

The chain carries TRBV9 and TRBJ2-2; 9 nucleotides agree with TRBD1. V lost 0 bases to trimming and J lost 4 bases; unmatched junction nucleotides: 1. The germline gives CDR1 SGDLS, CDR2 YYNGEE. The length of the CDR3 is 15 residues. The CDR3 nucleotides read TGTGCCAGCAGCGTAGAGACAGGGGGCACCGGGGAGCTGTTTTTT. It translates to CASSVETGGTGELFF.

V and J are TRBV19 and TRBJ1-1; perhaps TRBD1 as D (6 bases). The length of the CDR3 is 15 residues. The V gene's germline CDR1 is LNHDA and CDR2 SQIVND (reference sequence). V lost 6 bases, J lost 1 base, and 15 bases lay in between. CDR3 sequence (DNA): TGTGCCAGTAGCATACAGGGCGAGGGGAACACTGAAGCTTTCTTT. Protein: CASSIQGEGNTEAFF.

The chain combines TRBV6-5 with TRBJ1-1, with D possibly being TRBD1 (6 bases). V was clipped by 1 base and J by 0 bases, with 12 bases between them. The CDR3 is 16 amino acids. CDR1 and CDR2 (germline): MNHEY, SVGAGI. The CDR3 sequence is CASSYYRVPLNTEAFF. CDR3 bases: TGTGCCAGCAGTTACTACAGGGTGCCTTTGAACACTGAAGCTTTCTTT.

In its sample, this clone was seen once. V is TRBV10-3 and J is TRBJ1-6, with 9 nucleotides matching TRBD1. Trimming removed 11 bases from V and 8 bases from J; junction bases left unmatched: 7. The CDR3 is 13 amino acids. Germline V gene data show CDR1 as ENHRY and CDR2 as SYGVKD. CDR3 in DNA: TGTGCCTCGTCGGGACAGGGTGATTCACCCCTCCACTTT. This translates into CASSGQGDSPLHF.

The rearrangement links TRBV5-1 to TRBJ1-3; D not resolved. The germline V and J ends were trimmed by 0 bases and 1 base, with 5 bases remaining between them. Germline V CDR1 and CDR2: SGHRS, YFSETQ. This CDR3 has 14 amino acids. The CDR3 sequence is CASSLAGSGNTIYF. CDR3 coding DNA: TGCGCCAGCAGCTTGGCGGGATCTGGAAACACCATATATTTT.

V usage is TRBV6-5 and J usage is TRBJ1-6; D gene ambiguous. Germline CDR1 MNHEY, CDR2 SVGAGI. The CDR3 runs 14 residues. V lost 2 bases and J 7 bases, leaving 9 bases between the germline ends. The CDR3 DNA sequence: TGTGCCAGCAGTTACCTTCAGGAGAATTCACCCCTCCACTTT. Protein: CASSYLQENSPLHF.

This clone was observed a handful of times. The chain is built from TRBV5-6 and TRBJ1-4; tentatively, D is TRBD1 (5 bases). Trimming took 2 bases from V and 6 from J, leaving 5 bases between them. CDR1 and CDR2 (germline): SGHDT, YYEEEE. The CDR3 extends over 12 amino acids. CDR3 nucleotides: TGTGCCAGCAGCTTAGGGGATGAAAAACTGTTTTTT. Its protein product is CASSLGDEKLFF. Full variable domain (outside the CDR3, taken from reference TRBV5-6 and TRBJ1-4): DAGVTQSPTHLIKTRGQQVTLRCSPKSGHDTVSWYQQALGQGPQFIFQYYEEEERQRGNFPDRFSGHQFPNYSSELNVNALLLGDSALYLCASSLGDEKLFFGSGTQLSVL.

CDR3 nucleotide sequence: TGTGCCAGCAGTTTATCGGTCCGACTAGCGGGGGTGAATGAGCAGTTCTTC. Translating it yields CASSLSVRLAGVNEQFF. The chain has TRBV27 and TRBJ2-1; TRBD2 agrees at 12 bases. The length of the CDR3 is 17 residues. The germline V gene encodes CDR1 MNHEY and CDR2 SMNVEV (reference sequence). V shed 0 bases and J 7 bases; nucleotides not matched to a gene: 7.

This chain uses TRBV5-1 with TRBJ2-7; tentative D call: TRBD2 (6 bases). CDR3 length: 14 residues. The ends were cut back, 0 bases at V and 5 bases at J, with 12 bases in the middle. CDR1 and CDR2 (germline): SGHRS, YFSETQ. The CDR3 loop is CASSLVGGVHEQYF. Here the CDR3 DNA reads TGCGCCAGCAGCTTGGTAGGCGGGGTCCACGAGCAGTACTTC.

The chain employs TRBV7-9 and TRBJ1-2; TRBD1 matches 8 bases. The CDR3 consists of 12 residues. V was clipped by 4 bases and J by 12 bases; unmatched bases: 7. CDR1 and CDR2 from the germline V gene are SEHNR and FQNEAQ (reference sequence). The DNA of the CDR3 is TGTGCCAGCAGCTCGCCAGGACAGGGAGACACCTTC. Translation: CASSSPGQGDTF.

V and J are TRBV6-5 and TRBJ1-1, with D perhaps matching TRBD1 (5 bases). CDR3 size: 15 residues. Looked up from germline, CDR1 is MNHEY and CDR2 is SVGAGI. V shed 6 bases and J shed 3 bases, with 17 bases lying between them. The CDR3 DNA sequence: TGTGCCAGCAGACTGGGCCCAGGGTCCCACACTGAAGCTTTCTTT. Residues: CASRLGPGSHTEAFF.

The chain recombines TRBV2 with TRBJ2-5, with D tentatively TRBD2 (6 bases). In germline, CDR1 is SNHLY, CDR2 FYNNEI. This CDR3 has 14 amino acids. Trimming removed 8 bases at V and 4 bases at J, with 17 bases between. The CDR3 region has the DNA TGTGCCAGCCCCGCCCCAGCGGAGGGAGAGACCCAGTACTTC. As protein: CASPAPAEGETQYF. The variable domain in full, completed from reference TRBV2 and TRBJ2-5, reads EPEVTQTPSHQVTQMGQEVILRCVPISNHLYFYWYRQILGQKVEFLVSFYNNEISEKSEIFDDQFSVERPDGSNFTLKIRSTKLEDSAMYFCASPAPAEGETQYFGPGTRLLVL.

The chain couples TRBV4-1 to TRBJ1-2; tentatively, D is TRBD1 (6 bases). Deletions cut 1 base from V and 6 bases from J, with 36 bases between. Germline CDR1 is MGHRA and CDR2 is YSYEKL. The CDR3 is 22 residues long. CDR3 bases: TGCGCCAGCAGCCAAGTTTTCACCCGGCAGGCAACAGGGTTAAAGGGAATAGATGGCTACACCTTC. As protein: CASSQVFTRQATGLKGIDGYTF.

The chain is built from TRBV27 and TRBJ1-6; D is undetermined. Trimming shortened V by 0 bases and J by 0 bases, and 9 bases separated the two germline ends. Germline V gene lookup returns CDR1 MNHEY and CDR2 SMNVEV (reference sequence). The CDR3 totals 17 residues. The CDR3 spells CASSLSTGSSYNSPLHF. CDR3 nucleotides: TGTGCCAGCAGTTTATCCACCGGGAGCTCCTATAATTCACCCCTCCACTTT.

The chain uses TRBV15 and TRBJ1-1, with 11 positions matching TRBD1. Germline V gene data show CDR1 as LNHNV and CDR2 as YYDKDF (reference sequence). The CDR3 runs to 16 residues. The V segment lost 0 bases and the J segment 3 bases; nucleotides outside the gene matches: 3. The CDR3 sequence: CATSREGDRGDTEAFF. DNA of the CDR3: TGTGCCACCAGCAGAGAGGGGGACAGGGGGGACACTGAAGCTTTCTTT.

This chain connects TRBV18 to TRBJ1-6; no definite D call. There are 17 residues in the CDR3. The germline V gene has CDR1 KGHSH and CDR2 LQKENI. Trimming took 1 base from V and 0 from J, leaving 10 bases between them. CDR3 in amino acids: CASSPRVPGSYNSPLHF. Here the CDR3 DNA reads TGTGCCAGCTCACCACGGGTTCCGGGCTCCTATAATTCACCCCTCCACTTT.

V gene TRBV27 combines with J gene TRBJ1-6; TRBD1 might be the D (5 bases). The germline CDR1 and CDR2 sequences are MNHEY and SMNVEV (reference sequence). The CDR3 length is 15 residues. Trimming stripped 6 bases from V and 6 bases from J, with 15 bases between. CDR3: CASSFGTARNSPLHF. CDR3 nucleotide sequence: TGTGCCAGCAGCTTTGGGACTGCTCGTAATTCACCCCTCCACTTT.

V and J are TRBV6-1 and TRBJ2-3; D is perhaps TRBD1 (6 bases). Trimming removed 3 bases from V and 15 bases from J, with 19 bases in between. Germline CDR1 MNHNS, CDR2 SASEGT. The CDR3 has 13 amino acids. CDR3 protein: CASSETGSGSVYF. The DNA for the CDR3 is TGTGCCAGCAGTGAGACAGGTAGTGGGTCAGTTTATTTT.